These T cell receptor beta chains were read from a single sample in a study of blood T cell repertoires in COVID-19. This table comes from immunoSEQ multiplex PCR, and its TCRdb copy is limited to in-frame clones, with some not included. The sample consists of under 250,000 clones, around nine tenths of them appearing once. The sequencing input was peripheral blood. These receptors all come from a woman aged 55-69 years with acute or convalescent COVID-19. Each CDR3 is given with its conserved first and last residue. The D gene is left open where the match is weak. Only part of the rows carry a size: once, few, many, or a class if the clone is expanded.

J,size,D,length,V,CDR3,DNA
TRBJ2-1,-,-,15,TRBV7-9,CASSLGWGLHNEQFF,TGTGCCAGCAGCTTAGGGTGGGGACTCCACAATGAGCAGTTCTTC
TRBJ1-1,-,-,16,TRBV15,CATSRGTGSLNTEAFF,TGTGCCACCAGCAGGGGAACAGGGAGTTTGAACACTGAAGCTTTCTTT
TRBJ2-1,-,-,11,TRBV6-2/TRBV6-3,CASSPLNEQFF,TGTGCCAGCAGCCCCCTCAATGAGCAGTTCTTC
TRBJ2-7,-,-,15,TRBV10-2,CASSDPQGGSYEQYF,TGCGCCAGCAGTGACCCGCAGGGGGGATCATACGAGCAGTACTTC
TRBJ2-2,-,TRBD1,16,TRBV7-9,CASSTRQGLDTGELFF,TGTGCCAGCAGCACTCGACAGGGGTTGGACACCGGGGAGCTGTTTTTT
TRBJ2-4,-,TRBD2,17,TRBV5-1,CASSDPRGTLAKNIQYF,TGCGCCAGCAGCGACCCGCGGGGGACTTTAGCCAAAAACATTCAGTACTTC
TRBJ1-5,few,-,12,TRBV19,CASSDRNQPQHF,TGTGCCAGTAGTGACAGGAATCAGCCCCAGCATTTT
TRBJ2-7,-,TRBD2,14,TRBV27,CASKQLAGENEQYF,TGTGCCAGCAAACAACTAGCGGGTGAGAACGAGCAGTACTTC
TRBJ1-1,few,-,15,TRBV19,CASSIQQGLSTEAFF,TGTGCCAGTAGTATTCAGCAGGGGTTGAGCACTGAAGCTTTCTTT
TRBJ1-5,-,TRBD1,17,TRBV6-1,CASSDRTQGAQNQPQHF,TGTGCCAGCAGTGATCGAACTCAGGGGGCGCAGAATCAGCCCCAGCATTTT
TRBJ2-7,-,-,14,TRBV28,CASARGGSSYEQYF,TGTGCCAGCGCCCGAGGGGGTAGCTCCTACGAGCAGTACTTC
TRBJ2-3,-,-,16,TRBV6-5,CASSSAPPRGTDTQYF,TGTGCCAGCAGTTCCGCCCCACCCCGGGGCACAGATACGCAGTATTTT
TRBJ2-6,-,-,13,TRBV18,CASSPSGANVLTF,TGTGCCAGCTCACCCTCCGGGGCCAACGTCCTGACTTTC
TRBJ1-2,-,TRBD1,15,TRBV15,CATSSEQGAGYGYTF,TGTGCCACCAGCAGTGAGCAGGGGGCAGGCTATGGCTACACCTTC
TRBJ2-2,-,TRBD2,14,TRBV19,CASSIGGGTGELFF,TGTGCCAGTAGTATCGGCGGGGGGACCGGGGAGCTGTTTTTT
TRBJ2-7,-,-,13,TRBV16,CTSSQSGIYEQYF,TGTACCAGCAGCCAATCTGGCATCTACGAGCAGTACTTC
TRBJ2-5,-,TRBD1,13,TRBV7-2,CASRDRVGETQYF,TGTGCCAGCAGGGACAGGGTAGGGGAGACCCAGTACTTC
TRBJ2-7,-,TRBD1,13,TRBV29-1,CSATGQGFHEQYF,TGCAGCGCGACGGGACAGGGGTTCCACGAGCAGTACTTC
TRBJ2-7,-,TRBD1,15,TRBV24-1,CATSKAQGDPYEQYF,TGTGCCACCAGCAAGGCCCAGGGGGACCCCTACGAGCAGTACTTC
TRBJ1-5,-,TRBD1,14,TRBV28,CASSFGTGNQPQHF,TGTGCCAGCAGTTTCGGGACAGGGAATCAGCCCCAGCATTTT
TRBJ2-3,-,TRBD2,16,TRBV13,CASSSSGRSRTDTQYF,TGTGCCAGCTCTTCTAGCGGGAGAAGCCGCACAGATACGCAGTATTTT
TRBJ1-1,-,-,15,TRBV29-1,CSALPDRQVNTEAFF,TGCAGCGCCCTCCCGGACCGACAGGTAAACACTGAAGCTTTCTTT
TRBJ2-1,-,TRBD1,14,TRBV18,CASSPRTGVNEQFF,TGTGCCAGCTCTCCCAGGACAGGGGTGAATGAGCAGTTCTTC
TRBJ2-7,-,-,13,TRBV4-2,CASSQEAGYEQYF,TGTGCCAGCAGCCAAGAGGCGGGTTACGAGCAGTACTTC
TRBJ2-7,-,TRBD2,15,TRBV27,CASSPGGARSYEQYF,TGTGCCAGCAGTCCGGGAGGGGCGCGCTCCTACGAGCAGTACTTC
TRBJ1-6,many,-,13,TRBV14,CASSVRGGSPLHF,TGTGCCAGCAGCGTCAGGGGCGGCTCACCCCTCCACTTT
TRBJ2-7,-,TRBD1,13,TRBV28,CASVPGQKYEQYF,TGTGCCAGTGTGCCGGGACAGAAATACGAGCAGTACTTC
TRBJ2-3,-,TRBD2,17,TRBV7-2,CASSKRLAVYSTDTQYF,TGTGCCAGCAGCAAGCGACTAGCGGTTTATAGCACAGATACGCAGTATTTT
TRBJ2-7,-,TRBD1,14,TRBV19,CASSYQGQGYEQYF,TGTGCCAGTAGCTATCAGGGACAGGGCTACGAGCAGTACTTC
TRBJ2-7,-,TRBD2,16,TRBV5-1,CASTGTSGRAHYEQYF,TGCGCATCGACCGGGACTAGCGGGAGGGCCCACTACGAGCAGTACTTC
TRBJ2-7,-,TRBD2,15,TRBV19,CASSMVSGGSYEQYF,TGTGCCAGTAGTATGGTTAGCGGGGGCTCCTACGAGCAGTACTTC
TRBJ2-5,-,TRBD1,14,TRBV7-8,CASSPGTGQETQYF,TGTGCCAGCAGCCCCGGGACAGGGCAGGAGACCCAGTACTTC
TRBJ2-5,-,TRBD2,14,TRBV5-4,CASSFRRGGETQYF,TGTGCCAGCAGCTTTCGGCGGGGGGGAGAGACCCAGTACTTC
TRBJ1-2,-,-,15,TRBV9,CASSVGRQRDYGYTF,TGTGCCAGCAGCGTAGGCCGTCAGCGGGACTATGGCTACACCTTC
TRBJ1-2,-,-,15,TRBV24-1,CATSDLTGKNYGYTF,TGTGCCACCAGTGATTTGACAGGGAAGAACTATGGCTACACCTTC
TRBJ1-1,-,-,14,TRBV15,CATSRDGGNTEAFF,TGTGCCACCAGCAGAGATGGCGGAAACACTGAAGCTTTCTTT
TRBJ1-3,once,-,14,TRBV6-1,CASSEAGLGNTIYF,TGTGCCAGCAGTGAAGCGGGCCTTGGGAACACCATATATTTT
TRBJ1-1,-,-,15,TRBV3-1/TRBV3-2,CASSPAAGANTEAFF,TGTGCCAGCAGCCCGGCGGCAGGGGCGAACACTGAAGCTTTCTTT
TRBJ2-3,-,TRBD2,17,TRBV3-1/TRBV3-2,CASSQGLAGGGADTQYF,TGTGCCAGCAGCCAAGGACTAGCGGGAGGAGGGGCAGATACGCAGTATTTT
TRBJ2-7,-,-,14,TRBV6-1,CASSESGRTYEQYF,TGTGCCAGCAGTGAAAGTGGGCGGACTTACGAGCAGTACTTC
TRBJ2-4,-,-,17,TRBV28,CASSHRLKGLAKNIQYF,TGTGCCAGCAGTCACAGGTTGAAGGGTCTAGCCAAAAACATTCAGTACTTC
TRBJ1-6,-,TRBD1,14,TRBV7-9,CASSEGQSNSPLHF,TGTGCCAGCAGCGAGGGACAGTCTAATTCACCCCTCCACTTT
TRBJ1-1,-,-,13,TRBV6-5,CASSPDKNTEAFF,TGTGCCAGCAGCCCAGATAAAAACACTGAAGCTTTCTTT
TRBJ2-1,-,TRBD2,14,TRBV9,CASSVELAVNEQFF,TGTGCCAGCAGCGTAGAACTAGCGGTGAATGAGCAGTTCTTC
TRBJ1-1,-,-,13,TRBV19,CASSTNDRNEAFF,TGTGCCAGTAGTACCAATGACAGGAATGAAGCTTTCTTT
TRBJ2-4,-,-,12,TRBV12-3/TRBV12-4,CASSLSPDIQYF,TGTGCCAGCAGTTTATCGCCGGACATTCAGTACTTC
TRBJ2-5,-,-,13,TRBV7-9,CASSLHPRGTQYF,TGTGCCAGCAGCCTACACCCCAGGGGGACCCAGTACTTC
TRBJ2-1,-,TRBD2,15,TRBV14,CASSPAGFAYNEQFF,TGTGCCAGCAGCCCAGCGGGGTTTGCCTACAATGAGCAGTTCTTC
TRBJ2-1,-,TRBD2,14,TRBV7-2,CASSLGGRTNEQFF,TGTGCCAGCAGCTTAGGCGGGAGAACGAATGAGCAGTTCTTC
TRBJ1-4,-,-,16,TRBV11-2,CASSLAGFATNEKLFF,TGTGCCAGCAGCTTAGCGGGGTTCGCAACTAATGAAAAACTGTTTTTT
TRBJ2-3,-,-,14,TRBV19,CASRSGTSTDTQYF,TGTGCCAGTCGCTCCGGGACTAGCACAGATACGCAGTATTTT
TRBJ2-7,-,TRBD1,15,TRBV18,CASSPGQGFSYEQYF,TGTGCCAGCTCGCCGGGACAGGGGTTCTCCTACGAGCAGTACTTC
TRBJ2-3,-,-,15,TRBV7-2,CASSLVLGVTDTQYF,TGTGCCAGCAGCTTAGTGTTAGGGGTCACAGATACGCAGTATTTT
TRBJ1-4,-,-,17,TRBV19,CASSSRTEGSTNEKLFF,TGTGCCAGTAGTAGTAGGACAGAGGGATCAACTAATGAAAAACTGTTTTTT
TRBJ2-3,-,-,15,TRBV29-1,CSVGLGAAGPDTQYF,TGCAGCGTAGGACTGGGGGCGGCGGGTCCAGATACGCAGTATTTT
TRBJ2-7,-,-,17,TRBV11-2,CASSLDGAGQGSYEQYF,TGTGCCAGCAGCTTAGATGGGGCAGGTCAGGGGTCCTACGAGCAGTACTTC